This is a list of T cell receptor beta chains from one sample in a study of graft-versus-host responses after intestinal transplantation. Antigens of these TCRs are unknown. Profiled with immunoSEQ multiplex PCR; TCRdb holds only in-frame clones, not every one. The sample includes just under 50,000 clones, approximately 84% seen only once; the top ten take 0.45% to 0.55%. The sequencing used unstimulated CD4+ T cells sorted from spleen or lymph node cells, collected before transplant. Receptors were obtained from a human donor who was the organ donor for an intestinal transplant. Both conserved end residues are trimmed from each CDR3. A D gene is named only where the DNA matches it firmly.

D,V,CDR3
-,TRBV6-5,ASSYDLGLKNTEAF
TRBD2,TRBV6-5,ASSSPAGGSYEQY
-,TRBV11-2,ASSPRDSSNYGYT
-,TRBV23-1,ASSCNSATNEKLF
-,TRBV5-1,ASSFLQGCGYT
TRBD1,TRBV6-1,ASSRQGRNQPQH
-,TRBV11-2,ASSFGGAYEQY
-,TRBV19,ASKPGRGNEKLF
TRBD1,TRBV6-5,ASRPTGTGNTEAF
TRBD2,TRBV12-5,ASGLGQTSGTDTQY
-,TRBV5-4,ASSVLNTEAF
-,TRBV21-1,ASRNRRPGLAGGIWNNEQF
TRBD2,TRBV18,ASSPRRAGEVDTQY
TRBD1,TRBV2,ASRDRGYSNQPQH
-,TRBV2,ASSDWGLV
-,TRBV6-5,ASSYFGRNEQY
-,TRBV27,ASSLWYTYNEQF
TRBD1,TRBV15,ATSPDRGRTGELF
-,TRBV5-1,ASSAGVLWGDIQY
-,TRBV5-1,ASSLGGDNEQF
-,TRBV20-1,SARDQDTQY
-,TRBV30,AWSADSDTEAF
-,TRBV19,ASSMPTRDGYKETQY
-,TRBV10-3,AISDGGTDTQY
-,TRBV11-3,ASSQEDWPGPQETQY
-,TRBV27,ASRPPGLIYEQY
TRBD1,TRBV30,AYLQGARADTQY
TRBD2,TRBV4-3,ASSQDRGGTREY
-,TRBV6-4,ASITNEKLF
-,TRBV27,ASSPLTGPRDEQY
TRBD1,TRBV19,ASSMGDRGRGYT
-,TRBV5-1,ASSLGAGKLQETQY
TRBD1,TRBV19,ASSIEGQSNQPQH
-,TRBV19,ASSIGTSTDTQY
TRBD1,TRBV7-8,ASSLGRGGVSNQPQH
TRBD1,TRBV30,AWSAHGTAEAF
TRBD2,TRBV7-9,ASSSSTSGSWGDTQY
-,TRBV7-6,ASSSLDRNYEQY
TRBD1,TRBV10-2,ASRRGTGSTGELF
-,TRBV11-3,ASSPTGMGTEAF
-,TRBV4-2,ASSQAAGQSSYEQY
TRBD2,TRBV5-6,ASSSPGLAGETQY
-,TRBV4-3,ASSQTGYGNTIY
-,TRBV30,AWSVNTGNTIY
TRBD1,TRBV5-1,ASSLALLTGGAKKLF
-,TRBV2,ASSEEFPNTGELF
TRBD1,TRBV27,ASRDRAYSGANVLT
TRBD1,TRBV5-4,ASSVGTGRRDEQY
-,TRBV5-5,ASSLDRNNSPLH